One sample yielded the 13 T cell receptor beta chains listed below, sequenced in a study of post-analysis software for immune sequencing data. Study-wide results and limits: Compared with controls, patients had more of five TRBV segments, including TRBV5-6, TRBV5-1 and TRBV20-1.

Unique molecular identifiers were carried by the TCR beta cDNA libraries. One entry per CDR3 protein results from TCRdb running MiXCR on the PCR reads. The table lists about 820,000 distinct CDR3 sequences, about 53% of them singletons. Their specific antigens are unknown. Sequenced material: blood. The receptors stem from a girl aged 10 to 17 with multiple sclerosis.

The rearrangement joins TRBV4-1 to TRBJ2-5, with 9 bases that match TRBD1. The CDR3 consists of 18 residues. J lost 3 bases, V lost 0 bases, and 11 bases had no gene match. CDR1 and CDR2 from the germline V gene are MGHRA and YSYEKL. The CDR3 DNA is TGCGCCAGCAGCCAAGATTATATCCCAGACAGGGGGAAAGAGACCCAGTACTTC. The encoded protein is CASSQDYIPDRGKETQYF.

V is TRBV7-3 and J is TRBJ1-1; D is unclear. Germline CDR1 is SGHTA and CDR2 is FQGTGA. The CDR3 sequence is 15 residues long. Trimming took 4 bases from V and 6 from J, leaving 18 bases between them. The CDR3 sequence: CASSSYSQRRAEAFF. The CDR3 DNA sequence: TGTGCCAGCAGCTCTTACAGCCAGAGGCGGGCTGAAGCTTTCTTT.

This sequence joins TRBV7-9 and TRBJ2-5; D is ambiguous. Germline-derived CDR1 and CDR2 are SEHNR and FQNEAQ (reference sequence). Trimming left V 4 bases short and J 5 bases short, with 17 bases between. The CDR3 length is 15 residues. Here the CDR3 DNA reads TGTGCCAGCAGCTCCGTAATATCCGCACGCGAGACCCAGTACTTC. This encodes CASSSVISARETQYF.

This clonotype was counted a few times. V usage is TRBV4-1 and J usage is TRBJ2-5; 8 bases line up with TRBD2. Looked up from germline, CDR1 is MGHRA and CDR2 is YSYEKL. This CDR3 is 17 amino acids long. V trimming: 0 bases; J trimming: 3 bases; junction bases outside the gene matches: 9. CDR3 region: CASSQENEAGGKETQYF. CDR3 DNA: TGCGCCAGCAGCCAAGAGAATGAGGCGGGAGGAAAAGAGACCCAGTACTTC.

The chain uses TRBV29-1 and TRBJ2-1; 8 bases fit TRBD2. Trimming took 2 bases from V and 8 from J; bases not matched to a gene: 8. Germline assignment: CDR1 SQVTM and CDR2 ANQGSEA. The CDR3 length is 14 residues. The CDR3 loop is CSVEWTSIVYEQFF. The CDR3 nucleotides are TGCAGCGTTGAATGGACTAGCATTGTCTATGAGCAGTTCTTC.

J is TRBJ2-7 and V is TRBV2; 15 positions match TRBD2. The germline gives CDR1 SNHLY, CDR2 FYNNEI. The CDR3 spans 18 residues. The J segment lost 4 bases and the V segment lost 6 bases, leaving 13 bases of the junction unmatched. The CDR3 region has the DNA TGTGCCAGCAGAACCCCTCGGACTAGCGGGAGGGTTGGTTACGAGCAGTACTTC. Protein: CASRTPRTSGRVGYEQYF.

This chain connects TRBV20-1 to TRBJ2-1, with 10 bases matching TRBD2. Per germline, CDR1 DFQATT and CDR2 SNEGSKA (reference sequence). The CDR3 runs to 17 residues. With 5 bases clipped from V and 7 bases from J, the junction kept 17 bases outside the gene matches. Here the CDR3 reads CSASGGLAGVPANEQFF. The CDR3 bases are TGCAGTGCTTCGGGCGGGCTAGCGGGAGTTCCGGCTAATGAGCAGTTCTTC.

The rearrangement links TRBV20-1 to TRBJ2-4, with 7 positions matching TRBD2. The assigned J gene may be wrong: the sequence end matches TRBJ2-7 better. Germline V gene data show CDR1 as DFQATT and CDR2 as SNEGSKA (reference sequence). The CDR3 totals 16 residues. In nucleotides, the CDR3 is TGCAGTGCTAGAGGGGGCGGGAGCACTAGCTCCTACGAGCAGTACTTC. It yields the protein CSARGGGSTSSYEQYF.

The chain is built from TRBV6-6 and TRBJ2-3; 7 nucleotides match TRBD2. The germline gives CDR1 MNHNY, CDR2 SVGAGI (reference sequence). The CDR3 loop spans 14 amino acids. The V segment lost 7 bases and the J segment 3 bases; nucleotides outside the gene matches: 7. The DNA of the CDR3 is TGTGCCAGCACTCCCGGGGAGGGGACAGATACGCAGTATTTT. Translated: CASTPGEGTDTQYF.

This chain uses TRBV6-5 with TRBJ1-6, with D perhaps TRBD1 (5 bases). The V end lost 2 bases, the J end lost 0 bases, and 14 bases lay between the germline ends. Germline CDR1 MNHEY, CDR2 SVGAGI. The CDR3 is made up of 18 amino acids. The CDR3 region has the DNA TGTGCCAGCAGTTACCCAACCCGACAGAGCTCCTATAATTCACCCCTCCACTTT. Translating gives CASSYPTRQSSYNSPLHF.

This clonotype was seen once. The chain combines TRBV4-1 with TRBJ2-1; 11 nucleotides agree with TRBD2. Germline values: CDR1 MGHRA, CDR2 YSYEKL. The V gene end was trimmed by 1 base and the J gene end by 8 bases; junction bases not matched to a gene: 10. The CDR3 has 17 residues. As DNA, the CDR3 is TGCGCCAGCAGCCAAGTCACTAGCGGGGGACCTTTGGATGAGCAGTTCTTC. It is translated as CASSQVTSGGPLDEQFF.

The J gene is TRBJ2-3, the V gene TRBV29-1; possible D gene TRBD1, 5 bases. The V gene's germline CDR1 is SQVTM and CDR2 ANQGSEA. Trimming removed 2 bases at V and 0 bases at J, with 9 bases between. This CDR3 spans 14 amino acids. The CDR3 region has the DNA TGCAGCGTTGAACAGGGCTCTAGCACAGATACGCAGTATTTT. Its translation: CSVEQGSSTDTQYF.

This sequence joins TRBV15 and TRBJ1-5; a possible D gene is TRBD1 (5 bases). The CDR3 contains 15 residues. Germline lookup yields CDR1 LNHNV and CDR2 YYDKDF (reference sequence). Trimming pared 0 bases from V and 6 bases from J, leaving 12 bases between. CDR3 sequence reads: CATSRDGGVAQPQHF. Written as DNA, the CDR3 is TGTGCCACCAGCAGAGATGGAGGGGTTGCTCAGCCCCAGCATTTT.